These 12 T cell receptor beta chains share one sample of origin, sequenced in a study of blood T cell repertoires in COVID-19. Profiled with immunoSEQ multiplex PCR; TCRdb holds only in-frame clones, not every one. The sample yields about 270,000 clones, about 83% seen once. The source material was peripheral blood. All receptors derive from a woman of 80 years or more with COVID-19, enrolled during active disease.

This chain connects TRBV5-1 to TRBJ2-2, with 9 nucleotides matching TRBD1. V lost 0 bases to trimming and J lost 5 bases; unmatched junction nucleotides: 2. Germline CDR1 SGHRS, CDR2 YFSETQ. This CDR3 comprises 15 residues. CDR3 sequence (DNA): TGCGCCAGCAGCTTGGGGGACAGGGAGACCGGGGAGCTGTTTTTT. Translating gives CASSLGDRETGELFF.

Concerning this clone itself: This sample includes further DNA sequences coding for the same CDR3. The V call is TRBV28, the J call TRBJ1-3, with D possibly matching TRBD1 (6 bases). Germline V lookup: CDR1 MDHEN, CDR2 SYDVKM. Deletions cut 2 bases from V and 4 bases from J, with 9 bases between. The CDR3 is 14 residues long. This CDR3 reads CASSLGTSGNTIYF. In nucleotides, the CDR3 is TGTGCCAGCAGTTTAGGGACATCAGGAAACACCATATATTTT.

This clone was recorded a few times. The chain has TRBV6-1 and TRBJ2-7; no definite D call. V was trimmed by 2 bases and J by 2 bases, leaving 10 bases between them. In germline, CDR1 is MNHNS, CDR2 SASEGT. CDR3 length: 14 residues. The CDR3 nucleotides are TGTGCCAGCAGTGAATGGCAGTACACCTACGAGCAGTACTTC. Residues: CASSEWQYTYEQYF.

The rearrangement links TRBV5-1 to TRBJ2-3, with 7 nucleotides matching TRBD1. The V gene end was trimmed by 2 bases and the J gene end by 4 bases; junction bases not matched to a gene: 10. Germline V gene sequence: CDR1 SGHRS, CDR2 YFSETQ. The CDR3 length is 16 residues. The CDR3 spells CASSFRGGSVADTQYF. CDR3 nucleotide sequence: TGCGCCAGCAGCTTCAGAGGGGGCAGTGTGGCAGATACGCAGTATTTT.

CDR3 sequence reads: CASSNLGRGDQPQHF. In DNA, the CDR3 is TGTGCCAGCAGCAATCTTGGCAGGGGGGATCAGCCCCAGCATTTT. The chain links TRBV7-2 to TRBJ1-5; TRBD1 matches 7 bases. The CDR3 is made up of 15 amino acids. V shed 5 bases and J 5 bases; nucleotides not matched to a gene: 9. CDR1 and CDR2 from the germline V gene are SGHTA and FQGNSA. Based on the CDR3 plus reference TRBV7-2 and TRBJ1-5, the full variable domain is GAGVSQSPSNKVTEKGKDVELRCDPISGHTALYWYRQSLGQGLEFLIYFQGNSAPDKSGLPSDRFSAERTGGSVSTLTIQRTQQEDSAVYLCASSNLGRGDQPQHFGDGTRLSIL.

The CDR3 DNA reads as TGTGCCAGCAGTACGGACAGGGTTTGGAAAACTGGCTACACCTTC. Residues: CASSTDRVWKTGYTF. This chain connects TRBV6-5 to TRBJ1-2; 8 bases are a match to TRBD1. Per the germline V gene, CDR1 is MNHEY and CDR2 is SVGAGI. The trim removed 5 bases at V and 7 bases at J, leaving 12 bases unmatched. There are 15 residues in the CDR3.

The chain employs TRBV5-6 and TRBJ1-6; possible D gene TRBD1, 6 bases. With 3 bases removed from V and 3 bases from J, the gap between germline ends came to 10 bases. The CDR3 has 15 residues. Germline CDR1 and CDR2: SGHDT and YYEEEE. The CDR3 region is CASSSRGNYNSPLHF. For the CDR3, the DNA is TGTGCCAGCAGCTCCAGGGGAAACTATAATTCACCCCTCCACTTT.

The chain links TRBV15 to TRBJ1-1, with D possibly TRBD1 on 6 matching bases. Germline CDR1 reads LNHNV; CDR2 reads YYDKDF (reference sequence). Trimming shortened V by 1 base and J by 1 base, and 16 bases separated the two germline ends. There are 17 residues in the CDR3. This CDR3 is CATSRGSGVEGNTEAFF. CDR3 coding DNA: TGTGCCACCAGCAGAGGTTCAGGGGTTGAGGGGAACACTGAAGCTTTCTTT.

CDR3 DNA sequence: TGCGCCAGCAGCTTGGTGGGACTAGCGGATAATGAGCAGTTCTTC. Translating it yields CASSLVGLADNEQFF. The rearrangement uses TRBV5-1 and TRBJ2-1; 11 bases map to TRBD2. Trimming at V came to 0 bases and at J to 7 bases, leaving 3 bases not matched to a gene. Germline V lookup: CDR1 SGHRS, CDR2 YFSETQ. This CDR3 contains 15 residues.

The CDR3: CARNRDRTYEQYV. The DNA for the CDR3 is TGTGCCAGGAACCGGGACAGAACTTACGAGCAGTACGTC. The chain recombines TRBV21-1 with TRBJ2-7; the D call of TRBD1 is as the table states it, not checked on the DNA. TRBV21-1 has pseudogene status. CDR3 length equals 13 residues.

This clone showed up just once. The CDR3: CASSYKGGGTEAFF. Written as DNA, the CDR3 is TGTGCCAGCAGTTACAAGGGGGGGGGCACTGAAGCTTTCTTT. The chain carries TRBV6-5 and TRBJ1-1; weak D call: TRBD1 (6 bases). Germline CDR1 is MNHEY and CDR2 is SVGAGI. Trimming left V 2 bases short and J 4 bases short, with 11 bases between. The CDR3 is made up of 14 amino acids.

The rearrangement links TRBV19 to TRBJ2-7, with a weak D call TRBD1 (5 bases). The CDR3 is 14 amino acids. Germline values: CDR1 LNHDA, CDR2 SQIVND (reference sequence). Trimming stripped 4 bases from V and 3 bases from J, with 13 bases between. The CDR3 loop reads CASSSPGQSYEQYF. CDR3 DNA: TGTGCCAGTAGTAGTCCAGGACAAAGCTACGAGCAGTACTTC.